This T cell receptor (beta chain) is from a study of cytomegalovirus exposure and HLA in healthy donors. The study ran its PCR with 60 Vbeta and 13 Jbeta primers. Clones were sequenced by immunoSEQ multiplex PCR, and TCRdb holds only the in-frame ones, with some missing. Among 90,000 to 110,000 clones listed, roughly 80% were seen once. V lost 0 bases and J 6 bases, leaving 22 bases between the germline ends. CDR3 size: 17 residues. CDR1 is SGHRS, CDR2 YFSETQ, per germline. The origin of this receptor is a man under 40 in good health and CMV-seropositive. The chain recombines TRBV5-1 with TRBJ2-7; maybe TRBD2 (5 bases). The sample taken for sequencing was PBMCs. The CDR3 sequence is CASSLGSAARGKAEQYF. For the CDR3, the DNA is TGCGCCAGCAGCTTGGGATCGGCCGCTCGGGGTAAAGCCGAGCAGTACTTC. Looking up the rest from reference TRBV5-1 and TRBJ2-7 gives the full variable domain: KAGVTQTPRYLIKTRGQQVTLSCSPISGHRSVSWYQQTPGQGLQFLFEYFSETQRNKGNFPGRFSGRQFSNSRSEMNVSTLELGDSALYLCASSLGSAARGKAEQYFGPGTRLTVT.